The sequence of this TCR beta chain was determined in a study of shared clonotypes between healthy human individuals. General observations from the study: Compared with memory subsets, naive subsets generally had larger estimated richness.

Turning to this clone: Its specificity is unknown.

Germline V gene lookup returns CDR1 WNHNN and CDR2 SYGVQD (reference sequence). The CDR3 totals 15 residues. V shed 3 bases and J 2 bases; nucleotides not matched to a gene: 4. Each sorted subset replicate got 200 ng genomic DNA, 25,000 to 30,000 genomes. In the source study's methods: Junction-only sequences without quality scores were provided by ImmunoSEQ, so filtering was different. Profiled with immunoSEQ multiplex PCR; TCRdb holds only in-frame clones, not every one. V and J calls and clone size are as listed in that table; D and trimming were resolved from the DNA. The repertoire holds roughly 2.4 million clones, with more than 90% as singletons.

The chain employs TRBV10-1 and TRBJ2-1, with 7 nucleotides matching TRBD2. Material: naive CD4+ T cells sorted from blood. Subset given: CD45RA+ positively selected. This sequence was found in a man between 18 and 29 years old in good health. Here the CDR3 reads CASSESLAAYNEQFF. CDR3 nucleotide sequence: TGCGCCAGCAGTGAATCCCTAGCGGCCTACAATGAGCAGTTCTTC.